Shown below are 22 T cell receptor beta chains from a single sample sequenced in a study of blood T cell repertoires in COVID-19. Here immunoSEQ multiplex PCR was the method, and the copy in TCRdb shows in-frame clones only, minus some. The sample includes 200,000 or so clones, approximately 80% of them seen just once. The specimen sequenced was PBMCs or T cells enriched from blood (not recorded which). These receptors were taken from a man aged 55-75 years who had recovered from COVID-19.

The chain uses TRBV6-5 and TRBJ1-4; no clear D. V shed 6 bases and J shed 6 bases, with 8 bases lying between them. The germline CDR1 and CDR2 sequences are MNHEY and SVGAGI. The CDR3 runs 12 residues. CDR3 coding DNA: TGTGCCAGCAGCCGTACGGATGAAAAACTGTTTTTT. It translates to CASSRTDEKLFF.

The rearrangement joins TRBV4-3 to TRBJ2-2, with a tentative D call TRBD1 (6 bases). The V gene lost 6 bases and the J gene lost 5 bases, with 19 bases spanning the gap. Looked up from germline, CDR1 is LGHNA and CDR2 is YSLEER. The CDR3 extends over 16 amino acids. CDR3 nucleotide sequence: TGCGCCAGCAGGCAGGGAACGGGACACCTAACCGGGGAGCTGTTTTTT. This codes for CASRQGTGHLTGELFF.

The rearrangement links TRBV5-1 to TRBJ2-2; D unclear. CDR3 length equals 13 residues. V was cut by 7 bases and J by 6 bases, with 13 bases left in between. The germline V gene encodes CDR1 SGHRS and CDR2 YFSETQ. The CDR3 DNA reads TGCGCCAGCCCACCCTGCGGATCCGGGGAGCTGTTTTTT. It encodes CASPPCGSGELFF. Combining the CDR3 with reference TRBV5-1 and TRBJ2-2 gives the whole variable domain KAGVTQTPRYLIKTRGQQVTLSCSPISGHRSVSWYQQTPGQGLQFLFEYFSETQRNKGNFPGRFSGRQFSNSRSEMNVSTLELGDSALYLCASPPCGSGELFFGEGSRLTVL.

V gene TRBV6-5 combines with J gene TRBJ1-1, with a tentative D call TRBD1 (5 bases). CDR1 and CDR2 (germline): MNHEY, SVGAGI. The V gene lost 0 bases and the J gene lost 1 base, with 9 bases spanning the gap. The CDR3 length is 15 residues. CDR3 nucleotides: TGTGCCAGCAGTTACTCTGGGGGGAAGAACACTGAAGCTTTCTTT. Protein: CASSYSGGKNTEAFF.

V gene TRBV4-2 combines with J gene TRBJ1-2; TRBD1 agrees at 7 bases. This CDR3 has 17 residues. With V trimmed by 3 bases and J by 4 bases, 14 bases remained unmatched. Germline CDR1 is LGHNA and CDR2 is YNFKEQ. In DNA, the CDR3 is TGTGCCAGCAGCCAGATGGCGGGACAGTTAAATATCTATGGCTACACCTTC. Translating it yields CASSQMAGQLNIYGYTF.

The CDR3 loop reads CASRAGGRSQQFF. The CDR3 DNA reads as TGTGCCAGCAGGGCGGGGGGACGGTCACAGCAGTTCTTC. V gene TRBV3-1 (or the pseudogene TRBV3-2) combines with J gene TRBJ2-1; TRBD2 matches 8 bases. The V gene end was trimmed by 6 bases and the J gene end by 11 bases; junction bases not matched to a gene: 9. The CDR3 spans 13 residues. Per germline, CDR1 LGHDT and CDR2 YNNKEL (reference sequence).

DNA for the CDR3: TGTGCCAGCAGCTACAGGGTTGGGGCCACTGAAGCTTTCTTT. Translation: CASSYRVGATEAFF. The gene calls are TRBV7-2 and TRBJ1-1; tentative D call: TRBD1 (6 bases). Germline lookup yields CDR1 SGHTA and CDR2 FQGNSA. Trimming took 4 bases from V and 4 from J, leaving 13 bases between them. The CDR3 is made up of 14 amino acids.

Details on this clone: This CDR3 is also generated by other DNA sequences in the sample. The rearrangement joins TRBV12-3 or TRBV12-4 to TRBJ1-2; D is ambiguous. This CDR3 spans 13 amino acids. V dropped 3 bases and J dropped 8 bases, with 13 bases sitting between them. The CDR3 sequence: CASSFLGDGGYTF. The CDR3 DNA reads TGTGCCAGCAGTTTTCTTGGAGATGGAGGCTACACCTTC.

This sequence joins TRBV23-1 and TRBJ1-1; possibly TRBD1 for D (5 bases). TRBV23-1 is labeled an ORF, and its function is uncertain. The CDR3 has 19 amino acids. Trimming stripped 0 bases from V and 5 bases from J, with 25 bases between. CDR3 region: CASSQSLLGGRLWGTEAFF. The CDR3 DNA reads TGCGCCAGCAGTCAATCTCTCCTAGGAGGGCGACTCTGGGGGACTGAAGCTTTCTTT.

This chain links TRBV18 with TRBJ1-5; D unclear. The CDR3 runs 13 residues. The V gene lost 4 bases and the J gene lost 6 bases, with 10 bases spanning the gap. Germline V gene data show CDR1 as KGHSH and CDR2 as LQKENI. CDR3 residues: CASSHDGVQPQHF. As DNA, the CDR3 is TGTGCCAGCTCACATGACGGAGTTCAGCCCCAGCATTTT.

This chain connects TRBV9 to TRBJ1-2; no clear D gene. Trimming cost V 0 bases and J 6 bases, with 18 bases left between them. Per germline, CDR1 SGDLS and CDR2 YYNGEE. The CDR3 is made up of 16 amino acids. CDR3 DNA sequence: TGTGCCAGCAGCGTAGAGTTGGCGCTCGGAGAGGATGGCTACACCTTC. Its translation: CASSVELALGEDGYTF.

The V gene is TRBV11-2, the J gene TRBJ1-6; TRBD1 might be the D (5 bases). There are 16 residues in the CDR3. V was cut by 1 base and J by 7 bases, with 14 bases left in between. CDR1 and CDR2 (germline): SGHAT, FQNNGV. DNA for the CDR3: TGTGCCAGCAGCTTAGGGTCGATGGGGCCGAATTCACCCCTCCACTTT. Its protein is CASSLGSMGPNSPLHF.

The chain uses TRBV5-1 and TRBJ1-1; TRBD1 matches 9 bases. The CDR3 is made up of 16 amino acids. V dropped 3 bases and J dropped 6; count of bases not matched to a gene: 12. CDR1 is SGHRS and CDR2 is YFSETQ in the germline V gene. The CDR3 region is CASSYSPGQGQAEAFF. Here the CDR3 DNA reads TGCGCCAGCAGCTATTCCCCCGGACAGGGGCAGGCTGAAGCTTTCTTT.

V gene TRBV9 combines with J gene TRBJ1-4; a weak D match, TRBD1 (5 bases). This CDR3 is built from 14 residues. The V gene lost 1 base and the J gene lost 6 bases, with 10 bases spanning the gap. Germline lookup yields CDR1 SGDLS and CDR2 YYNGEE. CDR3: CASSVLSGDEKLFF. The CDR3, as DNA: TGTGCCAGCAGCGTACTGTCGGGGGATGAAAAACTGTTTTTT.

Comment on this clone: The identical CDR3 is also encoded by other nucleotide sequences in the sample. V is TRBV4-3 and J is TRBJ2-2; D gene uncertain. CDR1 LGHNA and CDR2 YSLEER come from the germline V gene. The ends were cut back, 0 bases at V and 1 base at J, with 6 bases in the middle. The CDR3 runs 15 residues. Written as DNA, the CDR3 is TGCGCCAGCAGCCAAGAATGGCAGAACACCGGGGAGCTGTTTTTT. Encoded protein: CASSQEWQNTGELFF.

The chain couples TRBV6-5 to TRBJ2-5; 11 bases align to TRBD2. Trimming at V came to 6 bases and at J to 2 bases, leaving 5 bases not matched to a gene. Germline V CDR1 and CDR2: MNHEY, SVGAGI. The CDR3 spans 15 residues. The CDR3 is CASRTLAGGQETQYF. The CDR3 DNA sequence: TGTGCCAGCAGGACTCTAGCGGGGGGACAAGAGACCCAGTACTTC.

This rearrangement joins TRBV5-8 to TRBJ1-5, with TRBD1 identical over 7 bases. J was trimmed by 0 bases and V by 4 bases; bases with no gene match: 4. From germline, CDR1 is SGHTS and CDR2 YDEGEE. This CDR3 contains 15 residues. CDR3 in amino acids: CASSTGTASNQPQHF. In DNA, the CDR3 is TGTGCCAGCAGCACAGGGACAGCTAGCAATCAGCCCCAGCATTTT.

The rearrangement joins TRBV12-3 or TRBV12-4 to TRBJ1-1, with D perhaps matching TRBD1 (6 bases). The CDR3 sequence is 13 residues long. V lost 6 bases and J lost 4, with 12 bases in between. CDR3 loop: CASSRQVFTEAFF. DNA for the CDR3: TGTGCCAGCAGCCGACAGGTTTTCACTGAAGCTTTCTTT.

This rearrangement joins TRBV7-2 to TRBJ2-1, with 10 bases identical to TRBD2. From germline, CDR1 is SGHTA and CDR2 FQGNSA. The junction had 4 bases not matched to a gene; V was cut back by 5 bases and J by 3 bases. CDR3 length: 15 amino acids. This CDR3 reads CASSQSGGVYNEQFF. In DNA form, the CDR3 reads TGTGCCAGCAGCCAGAGCGGGGGGGTCTACAATGAGCAGTTCTTC.

This chain connects TRBV12-5 to TRBJ2-5, with D perhaps TRBD2 (5 bases). Trimming stripped 4 bases from V and 0 bases from J, with 15 bases between. Germline CDR1 reads LGHNT; CDR2 reads FRNRAP. The CDR3 consists of 16 residues. The CDR3 protein is CASGSLVGGYQETQYF. In DNA form, the CDR3 reads TGTGCTAGTGGTTCCCTGGTAGGCGGGTACCAAGAGACCCAGTACTTC.

There are a few counts of this clone. This chain uses TRBV19 with TRBJ1-6, with D possibly being TRBD1 (6 bases). The germline V gene encodes CDR1 LNHDA and CDR2 SQIVND (reference sequence). Trimming cost V 4 bases and J 10 bases, with 14 bases left between them. The CDR3 runs 14 residues. Written as DNA, the CDR3 is TGTGCCAGTAGTAGCCCACAGGGAAGATCACCCCTCCACTTT. It is translated as CASSSPQGRSPLHF.

The V gene is TRBV23-1, the J gene TRBJ1-2; possible D gene TRBD1, 5 bases. Being an ORF, TRBV23-1 has a function that is uncertain. This CDR3 region has 13 residues. The germline V and J ends were trimmed by 7 bases and 2 bases, with 11 bases remaining between them. The CDR3, as DNA: TGCGCCAGCAACAGGAACTGGAACTATGGCTACACCTTC. This gives the protein CASNRNWNYGYTF.